A selection of T cell receptor beta chains follows, all from one sample in a study of tumor and adjacent non-tumor tissue in lung cancer. MiXCR, run by TCRdb on the multiplex PCR reads, gives a single entry per CDR3 protein. The table lists approximately 120,000 distinct CDR3 sequences, about 75% of them singletons. Sample: lung tumor tissue. These receptor sequences come from a woman aged 55-69 years with non-small cell lung cancer. Both conserved end residues are part of each CDR3. D genes are given only for firm matches. Size tells how often a clone was seen (once, few, many) or the class of an expanded clone, and some rows leave it out.

j_call d_call clone_size v_call cdr3_length cdr3_aa cdr3_nt
TRBJ2-6 TRBD1 NA TRBV12-3/TRBV12-4 17 CATMRTGGEAGANVLTF TGTGCCACCATGAGGACAGGGGGCGAGGCTGGGGCCAACGTCCTGACTTTC
TRBJ2-5 TRBD1 NA TRBV4-1 15 CANSQGDRDQETQYF TGCGCCAACAGTCAAGGTGACAGGGATCAAGAGACCCAGTACTTC
TRBJ2-7 TRBD1 NA TRBV6-1 15 CANSPPGQKRDEQNF TGTGCCAACAGTCCCCCGGGACAGAAAAGGGACGAGCAGAACTTC
TRBJ1-2 TRBD1 once TRBV6-1 16 CTSSERSRQGNYGYTF TGTACCAGCAGTGAAAGATCCCGACAGGGAAACTATGGCTACACCTTC
TRBJ1-1 NA NA TRBV11-3 15 CASSLDLSGNTEALF TGTGCCAGCAGCTTAGATCTCTCGGGAAACACTGAAGCTTTATTT
TRBJ2-2 NA NA TRBV20-1 12 CSDNGQTRELFF TGCAGCGATAATGGACAGACCCGGGAGCTGTTTTTT
TRBJ2-2 TRBD2 few TRBV4-3 17 CASSPSSSGANTEELFF TGCGCCAGCAGCCCCTCCTCAAGCGGGGCGAACACCGAGGAACTGTTTTTT
TRBJ2-1 NA NA TRBV20-1 11 CSARPFGEQLF TGCAGTGCTAGACCGTTCGGTGAGCAGTTATTC
TRBJ2-4 TRBD1 NA TRBV4-1 17 CASSQSASTGILNIQNF TGCGCCAGCAGCCAAAGTGCCTCGACAGGGATCTTGAACATTCAGAACTTC
TRBJ2-3 NA NA TRBV11-2 11 CASSLIYKQYF TGTGCCAGCAGTTTAATATATAAGCAGTATTTT
TRBJ1-6 NA NA TRBV11-3 16 CASSPKKSSYNSHLHF TGTGCCAGCAGCCCCAAAAAAAGTTCTTATAATTCACACCTCCACTTT
TRBJ1-5 NA NA TRBV12-3/TRBV12-4 16 CASSRTVGWGNQPQHF TGTGCCAGCAGTCGGACAGTGGGATGGGGCAATCAGCCCCAGCATTTT
TRBJ2-6 TRBD1 NA TRBV29-1 16 CSIDNTGGTGANVLTF TGCAGCATTGATAACACAGGGGGCACTGGGGCCAACGTCCTGACTTTC
TRBJ1-6 TRBD1 NA TRBV20-1 19 CSATARGTGPSSYNSPIHF TGCAGTGCTACGGCTAGGGGGACAGGGCCAAGCTCCTATAATTCACCCATCCACTTT
TRBJ2-4 NA few TRBV28 15 CASSLGGAVKNIQYF TGTGCCAGCAGTTTGGGGGGCGCAGTCAAAAACATTCAGTACTTC
TRBJ2-3 NA NA TRBV4-2 16 CASSARQERRTDTRYF TGTGCCAGCAGCGCCCGACAGGAGCGGCGCACAGATACGCGGTATTTT
TRBJ2-1 TRBD2 NA TRBV24-1 16 CATSDQGLAGGNEQFF TGTGCCACCAGTGACCAGGGACTAGCGGGGGGCAATGAGCAGTTCTTC
TRBJ1-3 NA few TRBV28 14 CASSLYSSGNTIYF TGTGCTAGCAGTTTATACAGCTCTGGAAACACCATATATTTT
TRBJ1-1 NA NA TRBV28 14 CASSPWEGNTEAFF TGTGCCAGCAGTCCCTGGGAGGGAAACACTGAAGCTTTCTTT
TRBJ2-5 TRBD1 NA TRBV4-3 15 CASTQGAGGVETQYF TGCGCCAGCACCCAAGGGGCAGGGGGCGTCGAGACCCAGTACTTC
TRBJ2-5 NA many TRBV12-3/TRBV12-4 17 CASSPETSRDLKETQYF TGTGCCAGCAGTCCGGAAACCTCTAGGGACCTGAAGGAGACCCAGTACTTC
TRBJ2-7 TRBD2 once TRBV11-2 15 CAGSYGASGGYEQYF TGTGCCGGCAGCTACGGGGCTAGCGGGGGCTACGAGCAGTACTTC